A selection of T cell receptor beta chains follows, all from one sample in a study of blood T cell repertoires in COVID-19. This table comes from immunoSEQ multiplex PCR, and its TCRdb copy is limited to in-frame clones, with some not included. The table has about 300,000 clones, around 89% seen once. Sequencing was performed on peripheral blood. Receptor source: a man younger than 35 who had recovered from COVID-19. CDR3s include the opening cysteine and the closing phenylalanine or tryptophan. D genes are given only for firm matches. Size tells how often a clone was seen (once, few, many) or the class of an expanded clone, and some rows leave it out.

j_gene	d_gene	len	v_gene	abundance	CDR3nt	CDR3aa
TRBJ2-2	.	14	TRBV7-3	.	TGTGCCAGCAGCCAGACAGTGAACACCGGGGAGCTGTTTTTT	CASSQTVNTGELFF
TRBJ2-1	TRBD2	15	TRBV11-2	.	TGTGCCAGCAGCCTAGCGGGATATACCTACAATGAGCAGTTCTTC	CASSLAGYTYNEQFF
TRBJ2-2	.	16	TRBV5-1	once	TGCGCCAGCAGTTTGATGGGAGGCCCGAACACCGGGGAGCTGTTTTTT	CASSLMGGPNTGELFF
TRBJ1-1	.	15	TRBV6-5	.	TGTGCCAGCAGTCCAGGTGACAGGTGGAACACTGAAGCTTTCTTT	CASSPGDRWNTEAFF
TRBJ2-3	TRBD2	15	TRBV7-2	.	TGTGCCAGCAGCTCAGGACTAGCGACAACAGATACGCAGTATTTT	CASSSGLATTDTQYF
TRBJ1-5	TRBD1	15	TRBV7-9	few	TGTGCCAGCAGCTTTGAAGGGACAGGGAATCAGCCCCAGCATTTT	CASSFEGTGNQPQHF
TRBJ2-3	TRBD2	20	TRBV11-3	once	TGTGCCAGCAGCTATAATCCGGGACTAGCGGGAGTTGGGGCCACAGATACGCAGTATTTT	CASSYNPGLAGVGATDTQYF
TRBJ1-1	TRBD1	14	TRBV18	.	TGTGCCAGCTCACCGGGGCAGGGGGTCTCTGAAGCTTTCTTT	CASSPGQGVSEAFF
TRBJ2-3	TRBD1	14	TRBV7-9	.	TGTGCCAGCAGCAACGACAGGGGGCCAGATACGCAGTATTTT	CASSNDRGPDTQYF
TRBJ1-1	TRBD1	15	TRBV7-8	.	TGTGCCAGCAGCCCGCAGGGGGCAGAGAACACTGAAGCTTTCTTT	CASSPQGAENTEAFF
TRBJ1-2	TRBD1	14	TRBV3-1/TRBV3-2	.	TGTGCCAGCAGCCGACAGGGAGGCGCCTATGGCTACACCTTC	CASSRQGGAYGYTF
TRBJ1-4	.	15	TRBV9	.	TGTGCCAGCAGCGCTCAGGACAGTAATAATGAAAAACTGTTTTTT	CASSAQDSNNEKLFF
TRBJ1-2	.	14	TRBV7-3	.	TGTGCCAGCAGCGGGGGAGGGGAGGACTATGGCTACACCTTC	CASSGGGEDYGYTF
TRBJ2-7	.	13	TRBV5-1	.	TGCGCCAGCAGCTTGGGGGCAGGTTACGAGCAGTACTTC	CASSLGAGYEQYF
TRBJ2-5	.	10	TRBV20-1	.	TGCAGTGCTAGTCTGGAGACCCAGTACTTC	CSASLETQYF
TRBJ2-2	TRBD2	15	TRBV9	.	TGTGCCAGCAGCGTAGTGGGAGGGCATGCTGGGGAGCTGTTTTTT	CASSVVGGHAGELFF
TRBJ2-1	.	15	TRBV7-9	.	TGTGCCAGCACGCAGGGGGGTTTCTCCTACAATGAGCAGTTCTTC	CASTQGGFSYNEQFF
TRBJ1-1	.	13	TRBV18	.	TGTGCCAGCTCACCGCGGGGGAATGCTGAAGCTTTCTTT	CASSPRGNAEAFF
TRBJ1-6	.	15	TRBV5-4	.	TGTGCCAGCAGCTTGGATTCCCTCTATAATTCACCCCTCCACTTT	CASSLDSLYNSPLHF
TRBJ1-5	.	14	TRBV19	.	TGTGCCAGTTCCGGGACTTTAACCGATCAGCCCCAGCATTTT	CASSGTLTDQPQHF
TRBJ2-7	TRBD2	14	TRBV4-1	.	TGCGCCAGCAGCCAACCGGGGGGGTCCTACGAGCAGTACTTC	CASSQPGGSYEQYF
TRBJ2-7	.	13	TRBV27	.	TGTGCCAGCAGCCTGAGCCTCCCCTACGAGCAGTACTTC	CASSLSLPYEQYF
TRBJ1-6	.	12	TRBV24-1	.	TGTGCCACCAGTGTGAGGAATTCACCCCTCCACTTT	CATSVRNSPLHF
TRBJ2-5	TRBD2	22	TRBV19	.	TGTGCCAGTAGTATAGATGGCGGAACAGGGGTAAATGCGGGGGGGCGCCGGGAGACCCAGTACTTC	CASSIDGGTGVNAGGRRETQYF
TRBJ2-7	.	14	TRBV11-2	.	TGTGCCAGCAGCCAGACCGGGACTTTCTACGAGCAGTACTTC	CASSQTGTFYEQYF
TRBJ2-1	TRBD2	16	TRBV4-3	.	TGCGCCAGCAGCCAAGAGGCGAGCGGGGTAGGTAATGAGCAGTTCTTC	CASSQEASGVGNEQFF
TRBJ2-5	TRBD2	16	TRBV9	.	TGTGCCAGCAGCGTAGACGGGGGGGACAATGGAGAGACCCAGTACTTC	CASSVDGGDNGETQYF
TRBJ2-7	TRBD2	14	TRBV5-1	.	TGCGCCAGCAGCTCGGGGGGACTACACTACGAGCAGTACTTC	CASSSGGLHYEQYF
TRBJ2-3	.	15	TRBV5-1	.	TGCGCCAGCAGCTTGGGGGTCCAGCGGGCAGATACGCAGTATTTT	CASSLGVQRADTQYF
TRBJ2-3	.	13	TRBV18	.	TGTGCCAGCTCACCACTGGACAGTGATACGCAGTATTTT	CASSPLDSDTQYF
TRBJ1-5	.	13	TRBV24-1	.	TGTGCCACCAGTGAATCCAGGGATCAGCCCCAGCATTTT	CATSESRDQPQHF
TRBJ1-2	TRBD1	15	TRBV27	.	TGTGCCAGCAGTTTATCGGCAACAGGGGTATGGGGCTACACCTTC	CASSLSATGVWGYTF
TRBJ1-2	.	16	TRBV11-2	.	TGTGCCAGCAGCTTAGTTGGAGGTTGGGAGAACTATGGCTACACCTTC	CASSLVGGWENYGYTF
TRBJ2-2	TRBD2	17	TRBV5-1	.	TGCGCCAGCAGCTTACCGGGACTAGCGGCGAACACCGGGGAGCTGTTTTTT	CASSLPGLAANTGELFF
TRBJ2-7	.	14	TRBV5-1	.	TGCGCCAGCAGCTTTGACAGTTCCGGTGGCGAGCAGTACTTC	CASSFDSSGGEQYF
TRBJ2-3	TRBD2	15	TRBV7-3	.	TGTGCCAGCAGCTCGAGCGGGAGGCCAACAGATACGCAGTATTTT	CASSSSGRPTDTQYF
TRBJ1-4	TRBD1	14	TRBV19	.	TGTGCCAGTAGTATGACAGGGGGCTTTGAAAAACTGTTTTTT	CASSMTGGFEKLFF
TRBJ1-6	.	16	TRBV18	.	TGTGCCAGCTCACCGGCAAGGAGCTCCTATAATTCACCCCTCCACTTT	CASSPARSSYNSPLHF
TRBJ1-5	.	15	TRBV24-1	.	TGTGCCACCTCTTCGTCGGGGGTCAGCAATCAGCCCCAGCATTTT	CATSSSGVSNQPQHF
TRBJ2-3	TRBD1	15	TRBV6-4	few	TGTGCCAGCAGTGCCGGGACAGGGGGCACAGATACGCAGTATTTT	CASSAGTGGTDTQYF
TRBJ2-3	.	13	TRBV10-3	.	TGTGCCATCAATGGCGGGATGGGAGATACGCAGTATTTT	CAINGGMGDTQYF
TRBJ2-4	TRBD2	18	TRBV19	.	TGTGCCAGTAGTCTCACGGGACTAGCGGGAGGGCCAGATCACATTCAGTACTTC	CASSLTGLAGGPDHIQYF
TRBJ1-1	.	14	TRBV6-5	.	TGTGCCAGCAGCGCCGATCGGGGGAACACTGAAGCTTTCTTT	CASSADRGNTEAFF
TRBJ1-2	TRBD1	14	TRBV3-1/TRBV3-2	.	TGTGCCAGCAGCCAACGACAGGGCGAGGATGGCTACACCTTC	CASSQRQGEDGYTF
TRBJ1-2	.	13	TRBV27	.	TGTGCCAGCAGGCAAGGGAGGGACTATGGCTACACCTTC	CASRQGRDYGYTF
TRBJ2-3	.	15	TRBV5-8	.	TGTGCCAGCAGCACCCCAGGCGCCCTCACAGATACGCAGTATTTT	CASSTPGALTDTQYF
TRBJ2-1	TRBD1	15	TRBV5-1	.	TGCGCCAGCAGCTCCCAGACAGGGGGCATTAGTGAGCAGTTCTTC	CASSSQTGGISEQFF
TRBJ2-1	TRBD2	15	TRBV9	.	TGTGCCAGCAGCGTAGGCGGGGGGGCCGTAAATGAGCAGTTCTTC	CASSVGGGAVNEQFF
TRBJ2-1	.	15	TRBV5-1	once	TGCGCCAGCAGCTTGGCTGAGGGGGAGTGGGATGAGCAGTTCTTC	CASSLAEGEWDEQFF
TRBJ1-3	.	14	TRBV6-6	.	TGTGCCAGCAGGGCGGGGACGGAAGGAAACACCATATATTTT	CASRAGTEGNTIYF
TRBJ2-7	TRBD1	13	TRBV18	.	TGTGCCAGCTCACCACAGGAAGACAGGGGGCAGTACTTC	CASSPQEDRGQYF
TRBJ2-2	.	13	TRBV19	.	TGTGCCAGTATTCAGGCGAACACCGGGGAGCTGTTTTTT	CASIQANTGELFF